This T cell receptor beta chain was captured by sequencing in a study of STAT5B mutations in CD4+ large granular lymphocyte leukemia (dated by TCRdb to the early 2020s). With respect to the entire study: Among healthy controls, the CDR3 'QG' motif was associated with a particular HLA allele. The study compared the TCRbeta repertoires of patients with CD4+ T-cell large granular lymphocyte leukemia against the TCRbeta repertoires of healthy blood donors. Flow cytometry on FACSCanto II or FACSVerse showed that the purified fractions were more than 95% pure among lymphocytes.

The germline V gene (reference sequence) gives CDR1 as SGHNT and CDR2 as YYREEE. Measured from the cysteine to the phenylalanine, the CDR3 is 16 residues long. The sequence is cut down to CDR3 DNA, 48 bases in frame from base 1. Germline trimming amounts to 4 bases on V and 5 bases on J, with 10 as the count of junction bases outside the gene matches. The immunoSEQ assay at survey resolution was applied to genomic DNA for sequencing of TCRbeta rearrangements. As for the authors' bioinformatics: In the TCR sequencing data, the lowest productive clonotype frequency that could be detected was 2.59 x 10-5. Only productive TCRbeta rearrangements, meaning sequences that were complete and in-frame, were kept for the analyses. Clonality for each sample was calculated as Simpson clonality in the immunoSEQ Analyzer version 3.0. Clones were binned by frequency as very rare, small, medium, large (1-20%) or hyperexpanded (>20%). Generation probabilities were estimated with OLGA 1.2.3, V-gene circos plots were made with VDJtools, specificities were looked up in VDJdb, and CDR3 motifs were identified with GLIPH. Entries here come from immuneACCESS through TCRdb and include only in-frame sequences with V and J called. Some clones fail to appear in such tables; in the studies checked, an unresolved V gene covers under half of the shortfall, and the cause of the remainder is unknown. D and trimming were read from the DNA, whereas the V and J calls and clone size are those reported in that table. The sample table holds around 50,000 clones, of which roughly four fifths were seen once. Approximately 0.4% of the sample belongs to the ten largest clones.

Buffy coats from 35 to 40 blood donors, supplied by the Finnish Red Cross blood service, were used as healthy controls. All TCR-sequenced material derived from peripheral blood: patient blood samples and healthy donor buffy coats. Ficoll-Hypaque gradient centrifugation was used to isolate peripheral blood mononuclear cells. Magnetic purification was used to isolate CD4+ cells from the buffy coats of the healthy controls. The Gentra Puregene Cell and Tissue kit was used for genomic DNA extraction, and quantification was performed on a Qubit 2.0 fluorometer. The paper as a whole reports these results and caveats: Compared with healthy CD4+ repertoires, CD4-sorted patient repertoires appeared more clonal, and this difference remained even after the putative leukemic clones were removed. Enrichment of TRBV06-family usage was observed among the top patient clones (8/27) relative to healthy controls (2/35). Data were not HLA-matched; higher clonality in CD4+ versus CD8+ T-LGLL could reflect the relatively small sample size. Each patient's main leukemic clonotypes were private, but approximately 26% of these clonotypes showed up at low frequency in the non-leukemic repertoires of other patients.

Turning to this clone: It has no known antigen specificity. No qualities accompany the bases; no much larger clone lies one base away.

The V and J genes are TRBV5-4 and TRBJ2-3, with TRBD2 matching 10 junction bases. This clonotype originated in a human donor in good health. Sequenced input: CD4+ T cells from blood buffy coats. The bases are TGTGCCAGCAGCCCCGTGAGCGGGGGGGCCATAGATACGCAGTATTTT. Its protein reads: CASSPVSGGAIDTQYF.